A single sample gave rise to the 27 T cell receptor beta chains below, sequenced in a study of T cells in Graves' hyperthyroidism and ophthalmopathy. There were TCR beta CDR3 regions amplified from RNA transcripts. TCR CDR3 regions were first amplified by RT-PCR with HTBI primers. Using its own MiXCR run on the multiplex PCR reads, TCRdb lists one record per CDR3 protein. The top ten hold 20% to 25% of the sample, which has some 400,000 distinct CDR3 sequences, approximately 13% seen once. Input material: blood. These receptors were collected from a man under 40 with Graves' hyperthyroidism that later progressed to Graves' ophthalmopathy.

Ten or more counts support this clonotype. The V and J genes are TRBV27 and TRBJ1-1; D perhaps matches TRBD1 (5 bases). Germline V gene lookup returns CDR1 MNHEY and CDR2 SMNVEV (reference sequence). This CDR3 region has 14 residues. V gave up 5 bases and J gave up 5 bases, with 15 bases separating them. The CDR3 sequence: CASSLTRDGTEAFF. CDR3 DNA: TGTGCCAGCAGTCTTACCAGGGACGGGACTGAAGCTTTCTTT.

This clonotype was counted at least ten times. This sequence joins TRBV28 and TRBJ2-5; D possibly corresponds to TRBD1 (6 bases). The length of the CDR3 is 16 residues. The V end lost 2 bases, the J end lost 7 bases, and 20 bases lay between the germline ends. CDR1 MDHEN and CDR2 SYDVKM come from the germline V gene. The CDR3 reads CASSLGGSQRSGTQYF. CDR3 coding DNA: TGTGCCAGCAGTTTAGGGGGCAGTCAAAGGTCGGGGACCCAGTACTTC. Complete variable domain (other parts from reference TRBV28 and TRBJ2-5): DVKVTQSSRYLVKRTGEKVFLECVQDMDHENMFWYRQDPGLGLRLIYFSYDVKMKEKGDIPEGYSVSREKKERFSLILESASTNQTSMYLCASSLGGSQRSGTQYFGPGTRLLVL.

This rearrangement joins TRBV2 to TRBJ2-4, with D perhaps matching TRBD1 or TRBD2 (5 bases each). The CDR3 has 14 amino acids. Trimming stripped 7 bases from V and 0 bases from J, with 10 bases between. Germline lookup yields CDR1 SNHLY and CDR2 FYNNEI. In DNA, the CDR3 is TGTGCCAGCACTTTGGGGGTAGCCAAAAACATTCAGTACTTC. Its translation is CASTLGVAKNIQYF.

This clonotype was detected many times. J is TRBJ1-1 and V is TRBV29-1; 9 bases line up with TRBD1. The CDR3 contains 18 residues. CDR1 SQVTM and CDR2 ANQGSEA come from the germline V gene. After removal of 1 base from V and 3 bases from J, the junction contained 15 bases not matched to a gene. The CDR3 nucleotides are TGCAGCGTTGAAGGGCGGACAGGGGTATGGGGGCGTGACACTGAAGCTTTCTTT. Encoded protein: CSVEGRTGVWGRDTEAFF.

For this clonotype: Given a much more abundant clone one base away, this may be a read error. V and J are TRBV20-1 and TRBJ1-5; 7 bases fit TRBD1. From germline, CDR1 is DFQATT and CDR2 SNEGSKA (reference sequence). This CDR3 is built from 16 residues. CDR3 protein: CGASGRTGYSNQPQHF. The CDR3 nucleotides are TGCGGTGCTAGTGGAAGGACAGGATATAGCAATCAGCCCCAGCATTTT.

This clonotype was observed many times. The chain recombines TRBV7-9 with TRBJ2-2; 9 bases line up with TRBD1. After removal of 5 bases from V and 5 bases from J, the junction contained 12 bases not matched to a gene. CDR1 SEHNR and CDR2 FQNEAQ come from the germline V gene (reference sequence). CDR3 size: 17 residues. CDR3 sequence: CASSHPPGQGTTGELFF. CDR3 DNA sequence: TGTGCCAGCAGCCATCCTCCGGGACAGGGAACGACCGGGGAGCTGTTTTTT. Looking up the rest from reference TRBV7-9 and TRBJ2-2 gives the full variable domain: DTGVSQNPRHKITKRGQNVTFRCDPISEHNRLYWYRQTLGQGPEFLTYFQNEAQLEKSRLLSDRFSAERPKGSFSTLEIQRTEQGDSAMYLCASSHPPGQGTTGELFFGEGSRLTVL.

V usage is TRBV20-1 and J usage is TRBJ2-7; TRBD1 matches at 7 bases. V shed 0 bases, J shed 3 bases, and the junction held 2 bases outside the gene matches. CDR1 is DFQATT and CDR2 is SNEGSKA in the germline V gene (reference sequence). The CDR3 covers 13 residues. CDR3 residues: CSARDPGGYEQYF. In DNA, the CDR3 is TGCAGTGCTAGAGATCCAGGGGGCTACGAGCAGTACTTC.

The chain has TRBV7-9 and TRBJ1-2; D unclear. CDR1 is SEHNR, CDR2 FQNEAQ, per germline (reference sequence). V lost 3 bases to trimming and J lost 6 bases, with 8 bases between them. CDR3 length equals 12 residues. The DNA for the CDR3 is TGTGCCAGCAGCTTCTGGCAGAATGGCTACACCTTC. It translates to CASSFWQNGYTF.

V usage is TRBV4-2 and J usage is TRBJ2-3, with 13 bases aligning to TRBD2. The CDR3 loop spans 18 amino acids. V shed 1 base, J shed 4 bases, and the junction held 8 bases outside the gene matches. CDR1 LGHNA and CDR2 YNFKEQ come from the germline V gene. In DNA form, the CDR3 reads TGTGCCAGCAGCCAAGTCACTAGCGGGGGGGCAGAGGCAGATACGCAGTATTTT. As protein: CASSQVTSGGAEADTQYF.

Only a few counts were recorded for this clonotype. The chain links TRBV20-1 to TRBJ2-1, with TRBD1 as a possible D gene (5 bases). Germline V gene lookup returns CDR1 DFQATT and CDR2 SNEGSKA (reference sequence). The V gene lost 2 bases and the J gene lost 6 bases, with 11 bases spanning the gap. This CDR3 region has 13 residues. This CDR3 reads CSARHVGLNEQFF. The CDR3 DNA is TGCAGTGCTAGACACGTGGGGCTCAATGAGCAGTTCTTC.

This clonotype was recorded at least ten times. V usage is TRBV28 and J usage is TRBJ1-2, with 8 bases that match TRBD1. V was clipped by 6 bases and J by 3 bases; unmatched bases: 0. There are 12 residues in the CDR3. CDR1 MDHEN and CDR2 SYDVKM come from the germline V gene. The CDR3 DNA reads TGTGCCAGCAGGACAGGGGACTATGGCTACACCTTC. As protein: CASRTGDYGYTF.

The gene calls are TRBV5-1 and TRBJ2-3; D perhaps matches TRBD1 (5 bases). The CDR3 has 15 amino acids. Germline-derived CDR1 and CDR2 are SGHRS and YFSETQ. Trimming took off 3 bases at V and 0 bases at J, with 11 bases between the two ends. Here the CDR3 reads CASSSQGDSTDTQYF. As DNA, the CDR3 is TGCGCCAGCAGCTCCCAGGGCGATAGCACAGATACGCAGTATTTT.

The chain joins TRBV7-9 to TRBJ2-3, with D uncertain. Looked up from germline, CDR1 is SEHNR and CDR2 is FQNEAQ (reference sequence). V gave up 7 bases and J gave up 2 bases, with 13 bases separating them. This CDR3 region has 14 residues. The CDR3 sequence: CASITGPNTDTQYF. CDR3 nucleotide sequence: TGTGCCAGCATCACCGGGCCCAACACAGATACGCAGTATTTT.

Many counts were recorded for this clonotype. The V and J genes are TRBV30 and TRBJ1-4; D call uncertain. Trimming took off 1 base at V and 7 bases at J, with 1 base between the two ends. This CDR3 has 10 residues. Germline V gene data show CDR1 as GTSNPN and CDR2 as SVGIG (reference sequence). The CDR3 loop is CAWSAEKLFF. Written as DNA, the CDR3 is TGTGCCTGGAGTGCTGAAAAACTGTTTTTT.

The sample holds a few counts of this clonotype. The CDR3 DNA is TGCAGTGCTATGACAGGGGACACAGATACGCAGTATTTT. Amino acid sequence: CSAMTGDTDTQYF. The V and J genes are TRBV20-1 and TRBJ2-3, with 8 bases identical to TRBD1. The junction had 2 bases not matched to a gene; V was cut back by 4 bases and J by 2 bases. Germline lookup yields CDR1 DFQATT and CDR2 SNEGSKA (reference sequence). This CDR3 has 13 amino acids.

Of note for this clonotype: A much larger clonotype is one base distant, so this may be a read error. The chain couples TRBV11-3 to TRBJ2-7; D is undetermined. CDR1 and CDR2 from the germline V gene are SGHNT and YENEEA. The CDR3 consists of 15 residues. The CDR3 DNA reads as TGTGCCAGCAGCTTAGAGGTTTCCAGCTCCTACGAGCGGTACTTC. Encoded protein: CASSLEVSSSYERYF.

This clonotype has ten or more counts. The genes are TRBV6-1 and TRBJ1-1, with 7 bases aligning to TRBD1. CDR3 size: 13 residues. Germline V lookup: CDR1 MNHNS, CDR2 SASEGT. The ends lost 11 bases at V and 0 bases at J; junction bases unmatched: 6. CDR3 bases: TGTGCCGGAGGAGGGGGCATGAACACTGAAGCTTTCTTT. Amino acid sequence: CAGGGGMNTEAFF.

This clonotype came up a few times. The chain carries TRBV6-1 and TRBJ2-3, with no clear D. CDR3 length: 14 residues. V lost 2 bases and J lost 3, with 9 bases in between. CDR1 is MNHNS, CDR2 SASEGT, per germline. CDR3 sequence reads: CASSELWGTDTQYF. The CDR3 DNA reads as TGTGCCAGCAGTGAACTTTGGGGAACAGATACGCAGTATTTT.

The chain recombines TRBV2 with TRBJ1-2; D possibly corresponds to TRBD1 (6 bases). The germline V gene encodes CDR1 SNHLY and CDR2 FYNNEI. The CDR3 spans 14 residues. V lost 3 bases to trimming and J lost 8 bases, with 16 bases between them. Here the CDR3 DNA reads TGTGCCAGCAGTGATGAACAGGGCGGGAGCGGCTACACCTTC. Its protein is CASSDEQGGSGYTF.

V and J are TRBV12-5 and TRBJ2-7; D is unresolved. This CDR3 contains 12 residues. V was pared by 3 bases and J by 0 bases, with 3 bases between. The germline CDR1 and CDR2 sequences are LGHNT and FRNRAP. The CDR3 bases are TGTGCTAGTGGTTTAGTCTCCTACGAGCAGTACTTC. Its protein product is CASGLVSYEQYF.

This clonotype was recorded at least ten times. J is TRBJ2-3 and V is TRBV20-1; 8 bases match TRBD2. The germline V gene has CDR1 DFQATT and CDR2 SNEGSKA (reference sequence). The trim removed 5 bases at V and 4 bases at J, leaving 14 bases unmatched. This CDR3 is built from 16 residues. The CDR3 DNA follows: TGCAGTGCTTACGTTTTGAGCGGGGGAGGGGCAGATACGCAGTATTTT. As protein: CSAYVLSGGGADTQYF.

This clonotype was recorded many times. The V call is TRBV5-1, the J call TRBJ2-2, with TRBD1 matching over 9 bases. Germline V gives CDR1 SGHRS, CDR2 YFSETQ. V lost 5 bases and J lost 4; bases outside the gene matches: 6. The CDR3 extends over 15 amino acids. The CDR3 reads CASRMGQGFTGELFF. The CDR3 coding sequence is TGCGCCAGCAGGATGGGACAGGGATTCACCGGGGAGCTGTTTTTT.

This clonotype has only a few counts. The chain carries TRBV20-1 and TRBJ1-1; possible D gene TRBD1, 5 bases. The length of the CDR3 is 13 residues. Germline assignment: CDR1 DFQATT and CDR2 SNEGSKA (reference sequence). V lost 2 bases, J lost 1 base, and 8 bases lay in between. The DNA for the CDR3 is TGCAGTGCTAGAAGACAGCAGAACACTGAAGCTTTCTTT. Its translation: CSARRQQNTEAFF.

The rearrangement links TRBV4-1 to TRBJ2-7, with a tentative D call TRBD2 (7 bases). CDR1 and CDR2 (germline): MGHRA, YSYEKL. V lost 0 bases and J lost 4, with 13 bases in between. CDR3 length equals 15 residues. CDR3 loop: CASSQDGGGPYEQYF. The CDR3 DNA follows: TGCGCCAGCAGCCAAGATGGCGGGGGCCCTTACGAGCAGTACTTC.

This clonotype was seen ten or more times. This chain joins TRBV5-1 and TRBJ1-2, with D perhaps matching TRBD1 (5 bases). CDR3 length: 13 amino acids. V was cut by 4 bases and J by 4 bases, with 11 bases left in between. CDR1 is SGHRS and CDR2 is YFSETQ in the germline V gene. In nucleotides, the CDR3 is TGCGCCAGCAGCCGAGGGGTCGGCTATGGCTACACCTTC. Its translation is CASSRGVGYGYTF.

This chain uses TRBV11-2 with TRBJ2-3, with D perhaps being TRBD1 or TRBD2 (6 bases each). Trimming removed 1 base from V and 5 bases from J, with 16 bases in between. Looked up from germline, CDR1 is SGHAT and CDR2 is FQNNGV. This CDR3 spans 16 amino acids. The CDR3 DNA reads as TGTGCCAGCAGCTTAGGATGGGGGGCGCGGAAAGATACGCAGTATTTT. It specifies CASSLGWGARKDTQYF.

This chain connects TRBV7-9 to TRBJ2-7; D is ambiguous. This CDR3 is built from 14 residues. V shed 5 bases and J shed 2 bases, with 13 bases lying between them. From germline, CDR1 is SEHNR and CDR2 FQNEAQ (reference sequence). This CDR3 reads CASSQFDGTYEQYF. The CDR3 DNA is TGTGCCAGCAGCCAATTCGACGGAACCTACGAGCAGTACTTC.